The text below deals with one T cell receptor (beta chain). These data come from a study of blood T cell repertoires in COVID-19. For the study at large: Collection of acute and convalescent COVID-19 samples took place in the United States, Italy and Spain. T cells, B-cell-depleted T cells, or PBMCs supplied cDNA or gDNA.

Original methodology: From reference gene primer amplification, estimates of nucleated cell counts were derived. Repertoires were generated with immunoSEQ multiplex PCR, while TCRdb's copy carries only in-frame clones and drops some. V and J calls plus clone size are reproduced from that table; the DNA served to infer D and trimming. The sample holds some 220,000 clones, about 86% seen once. This CDR3 is 15 amino acids long. V gave up 4 bases and J gave up 4 bases, with 16 bases separating them. Germline V gene lookup returns CDR1 SGHTA and CDR2 FQGNSA. The chain is built from TRBV7-2 and TRBJ1-1; a weak D match, TRBD1 (6 bases). The source is a woman in her sixties or seventies with acute or convalescent COVID-19. Source material: peripheral blood. The CDR3 protein is CASSYQGNSGTEAFF. CDR3 sequence (DNA): TGTGCCAGCAGCTACCAGGGGAACAGCGGCACTGAAGCTTTCTTT.